This entry lists 3 T cell receptor beta chains sequenced from one sample in a study of metastatic and nonmetastatic thyroid tumors. TCRdb reanalyzed the PCR reads via MiXCR. The sample carries about 92,000 clones, more than 13% recorded once. Nobody among the patients had been given any treatment before thyroid surgery. Input material: blood. These receptor sequences come from a female donor with papillary thyroid cancer or a benign thyroid nodule (not recorded which). Some clones in this sample may be carry-over from other donors' samples.

This clone occurred a few times. An end of the junction differs from the germline gene, which may be a read error. The chain couples TRBV6-2 or TRBV6-3 to TRBJ2-3; 8 bases map to TRBD2. Germline values: CDR1 MNHEY, CDR2 SVGEGT. The CDR3 length is 15 residues. CDR3 protein: CVSSYGGGQSDTQYF. The DNA of the CDR3 is TGTGTCAGCAGTTACGGCGGGGGGCAGTCTGATACGCAGTATTTT.

The V call is TRBV7-2, the J call TRBJ2-7; D possibly uses TRBD1 or TRBD2 (5 bases each). With 0 bases removed from V and 4 bases from J, the gap between germline ends came to 25 bases. The CDR3 totals 19 residues. Germline CDR1 is SGHTA and CDR2 is FQGNSA. The CDR3 nucleotides are TGTGCCAGCAGCTTAGCGGGACGGGTCCAAGGGAATCCGAGGTACGAGCAGTACTTC. Its protein is CASSLAGRVQGNPRYEQYF.

In this sample, this clone turned up many times. The chain has TRBV29-1 and TRBJ2-5; D not certain. Trimming stripped 6 bases from V and 5 bases from J, with 13 bases between. CDR3 length: 12 amino acids. The germline gives CDR1 SQVTM, CDR2 ANQGSEA. The CDR3 protein is CSVPVGPETQYF. The CDR3 region has the DNA TGCAGCGTGCCGGTAGGTCCTGAGACCCAGTACTTC.